The T cell receptor (beta chain) under discussion was sequenced for a study of CD8 T cells in ankylosing spondylitis. Study-level points and caveats: Ankylosing spondylitis blood appeared to carry a characteristic TCR beta motif of several highly homologous variants. From matched ankylosing spondylitis synovial fluid, disease-linked clones were reportedly recovered at significantly enriched levels. A subset of motif variants has previously been described in the synovial fluid and blood of reactive arthritis.

Worth noting for this clonotype: The antigen is undetermined.

Preparation of TCR beta libraries was done by quantitative 5'-RACE with molecular barcodes. One entry per CDR3 protein, called by TCRdb with MiXCR from the 5' RACE reads. The sample consists of about 460,000 distinct CDR3 sequences, over 4% of them appearing once. The TCR comes from a male donor with ankylosing spondylitis. The sequenced material came from blood, either unsorted or a sorted T cell fraction (not recorded which).

The CDR3 loop is CASSVLERALGNEQFF. CDR3 DNA: TGTGCCAGCAGTGTCTTGGAAAGGGCCCTGGGCAATGAGCAGTTCTTC. The genes are TRBV2 and TRBJ2-1; D gene unclear. The CDR3 runs to 16 residues. Germline-derived CDR1 and CDR2 are SNHLY and FYNNEI. The V gene lost 4 bases and the J gene lost 6 bases, with 19 bases spanning the gap.